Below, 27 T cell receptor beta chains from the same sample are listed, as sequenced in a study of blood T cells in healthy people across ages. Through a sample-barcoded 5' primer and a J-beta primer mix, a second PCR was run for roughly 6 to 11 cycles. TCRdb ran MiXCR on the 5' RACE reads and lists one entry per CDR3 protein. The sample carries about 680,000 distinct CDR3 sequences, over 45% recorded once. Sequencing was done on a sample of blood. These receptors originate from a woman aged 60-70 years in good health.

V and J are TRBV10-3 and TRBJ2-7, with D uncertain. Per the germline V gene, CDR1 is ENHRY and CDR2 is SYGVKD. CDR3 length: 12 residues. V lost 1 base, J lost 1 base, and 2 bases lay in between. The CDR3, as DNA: TGTGCCATCAGTGAGTGGTCCTACGAGCAGTACTTC. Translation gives CAISEWSYEQYF.

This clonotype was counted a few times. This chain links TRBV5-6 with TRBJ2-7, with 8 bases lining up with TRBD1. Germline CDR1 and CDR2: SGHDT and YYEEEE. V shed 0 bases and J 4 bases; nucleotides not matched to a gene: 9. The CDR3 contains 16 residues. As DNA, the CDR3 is TGTGCCAGCAGCTTGGCCCCAGGACAGGGCACATACGAGCAGTACTTC. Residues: CASSLAPGQGTYEQYF.

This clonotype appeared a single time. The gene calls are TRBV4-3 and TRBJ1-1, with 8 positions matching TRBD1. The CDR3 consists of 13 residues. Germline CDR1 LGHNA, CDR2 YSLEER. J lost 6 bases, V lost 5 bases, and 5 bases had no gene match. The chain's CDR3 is CASSKTGAAEAFF. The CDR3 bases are TGCGCCAGCAGCAAGACAGGGGCGGCTGAAGCTTTCTTT.

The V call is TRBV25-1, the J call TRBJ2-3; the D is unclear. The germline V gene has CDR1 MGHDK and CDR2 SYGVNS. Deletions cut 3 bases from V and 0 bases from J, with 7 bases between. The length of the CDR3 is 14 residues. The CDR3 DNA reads TGTGCCAGCAGTGATCCCTCTAGCACAGATACGCAGTATTTT. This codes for CASSDPSSTDTQYF.

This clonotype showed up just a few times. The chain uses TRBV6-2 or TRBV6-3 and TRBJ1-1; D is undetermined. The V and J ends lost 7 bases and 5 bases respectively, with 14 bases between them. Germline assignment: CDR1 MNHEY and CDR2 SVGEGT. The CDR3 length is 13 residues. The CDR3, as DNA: TGTGCCAGCACCTTGAGGAGAGCAACTGAAGCTTTCTTT. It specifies CASTLRRATEAFF.

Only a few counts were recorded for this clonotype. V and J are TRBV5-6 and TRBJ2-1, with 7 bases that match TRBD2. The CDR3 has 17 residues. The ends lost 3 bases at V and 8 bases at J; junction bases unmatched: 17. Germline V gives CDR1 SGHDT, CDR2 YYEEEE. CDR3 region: CASSSYQSGKAFYEQFF. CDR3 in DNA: TGTGCCAGCAGCTCATACCAGAGCGGGAAGGCCTTCTATGAGCAGTTCTTC.

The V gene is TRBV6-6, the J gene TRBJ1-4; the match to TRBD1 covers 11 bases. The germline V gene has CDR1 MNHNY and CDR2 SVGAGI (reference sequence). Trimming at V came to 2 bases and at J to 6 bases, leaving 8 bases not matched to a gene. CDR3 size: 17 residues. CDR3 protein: CASSYGPPGQGDEKLFF. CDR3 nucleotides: TGTGCCAGCAGTTACGGGCCCCCGGGACAGGGGGATGAAAAACTGTTTTTT.

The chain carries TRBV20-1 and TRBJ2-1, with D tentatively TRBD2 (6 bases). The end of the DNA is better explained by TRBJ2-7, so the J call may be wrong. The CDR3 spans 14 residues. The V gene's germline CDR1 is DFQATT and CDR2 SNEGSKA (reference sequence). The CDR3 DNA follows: TGCAGTGCCCTTGGGGGGAGCGCTTACAATGAGCAGTACTTC. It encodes CSALGGSAYNEQYF.

CDR3 nucleotide sequence: TGTGCCAGCGAAGGTGGGAGCATGGACGCAGATACGCAGTATTTT. Translated: CASEGGSMDADTQYF. The V call is TRBV6-1, the J call TRBJ2-3; D possibly corresponds to TRBD2 (5 bases). Germline V gene sequence: CDR1 MNHNS, CDR2 SASEGT. This CDR3 has 15 amino acids. Trimming cost V 8 bases and J 4 bases, with 19 bases left between them.

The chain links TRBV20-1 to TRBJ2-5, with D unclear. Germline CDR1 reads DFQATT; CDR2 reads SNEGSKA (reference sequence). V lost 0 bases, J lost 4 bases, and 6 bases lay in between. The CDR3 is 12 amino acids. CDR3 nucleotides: TGCAGTGCTAGAGATCCGCGAGAGACCCAGTACTTC. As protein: CSARDPRETQYF.

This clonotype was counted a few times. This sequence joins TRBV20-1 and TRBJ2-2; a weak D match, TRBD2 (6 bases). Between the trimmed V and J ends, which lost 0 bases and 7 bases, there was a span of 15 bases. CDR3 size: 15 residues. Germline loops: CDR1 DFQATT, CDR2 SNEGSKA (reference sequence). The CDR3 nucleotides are TGCAGTGCTAGAGATCTGCAGGGACTCATCGGGGAGCTGTTTTTT. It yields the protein CSARDLQGLIGELFF.

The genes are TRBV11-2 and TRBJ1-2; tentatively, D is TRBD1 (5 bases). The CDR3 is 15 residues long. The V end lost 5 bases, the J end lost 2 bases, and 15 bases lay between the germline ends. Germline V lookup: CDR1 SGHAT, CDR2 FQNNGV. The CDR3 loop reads CASSERGRRNYGYTF. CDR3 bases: TGTGCCAGCAGCGAAAGGGGAAGGCGGAACTATGGCTACACCTTC.

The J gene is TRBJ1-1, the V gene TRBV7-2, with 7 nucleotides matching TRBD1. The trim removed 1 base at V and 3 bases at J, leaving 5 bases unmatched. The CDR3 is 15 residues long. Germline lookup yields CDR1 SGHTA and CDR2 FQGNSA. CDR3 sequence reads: CASSLERQGYTEAFF. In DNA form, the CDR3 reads TGTGCCAGCAGCTTAGAGCGACAGGGTTACACTGAAGCTTTCTTT.

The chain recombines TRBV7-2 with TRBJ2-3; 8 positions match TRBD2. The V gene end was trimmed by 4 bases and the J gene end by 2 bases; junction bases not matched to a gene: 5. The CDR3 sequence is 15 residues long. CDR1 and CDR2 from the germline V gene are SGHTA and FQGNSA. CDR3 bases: TGTGCCAGCAGCTCTAAAGCGGGAGTCACAGATACGCAGTATTTT. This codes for CASSSKAGVTDTQYF.

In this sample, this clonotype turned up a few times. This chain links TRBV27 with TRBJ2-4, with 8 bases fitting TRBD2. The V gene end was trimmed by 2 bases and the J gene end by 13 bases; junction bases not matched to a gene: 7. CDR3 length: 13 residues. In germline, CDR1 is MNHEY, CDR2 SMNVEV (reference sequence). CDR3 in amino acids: CASSLRVQREQYF. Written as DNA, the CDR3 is TGTGCCAGCAGTTTACGGGTGCAGCGGGAGCAGTACTTC.

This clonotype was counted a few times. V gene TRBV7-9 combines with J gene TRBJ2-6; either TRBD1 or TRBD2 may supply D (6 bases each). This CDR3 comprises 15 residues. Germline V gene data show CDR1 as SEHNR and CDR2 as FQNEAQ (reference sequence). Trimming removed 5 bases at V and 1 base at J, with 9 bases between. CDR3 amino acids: CASSKGGSGANVLTF. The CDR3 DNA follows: TGTGCCAGCAGCAAGGGGGGATCTGGGGCCAACGTCCTGACTTTC.

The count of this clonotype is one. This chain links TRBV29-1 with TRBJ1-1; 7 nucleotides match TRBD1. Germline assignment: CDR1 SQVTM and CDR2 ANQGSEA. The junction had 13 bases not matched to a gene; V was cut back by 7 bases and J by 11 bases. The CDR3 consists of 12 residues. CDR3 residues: CSAERIGGEAFF. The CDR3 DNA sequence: TGCAGCGCCGAGAGGATAGGGGGCGAGGCTTTCTTT.

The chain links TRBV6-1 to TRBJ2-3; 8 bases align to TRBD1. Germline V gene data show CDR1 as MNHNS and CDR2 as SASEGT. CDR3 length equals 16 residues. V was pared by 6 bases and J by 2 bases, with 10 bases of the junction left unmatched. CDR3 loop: CASRPGGLAATDTQYF. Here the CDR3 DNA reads TGTGCCAGCAGGCCAGGGGGCCTCGCCGCCACAGATACGCAGTATTTT.

The CDR3 reads CASSLVWLSGLYNEQFF. The CDR3 DNA follows: TGTGCCAGCAGCTTAGTTTGGCTATCTGGGTTGTACAATGAGCAGTTCTTC. The gene calls are TRBV11-2 and TRBJ2-1; D gene unclear. The CDR3 sequence is 17 residues long. Germline CDR1 reads SGHAT; CDR2 reads FQNNGV. The V end was cut by 1 base, the J end by 4 bases, with 17 bases between.

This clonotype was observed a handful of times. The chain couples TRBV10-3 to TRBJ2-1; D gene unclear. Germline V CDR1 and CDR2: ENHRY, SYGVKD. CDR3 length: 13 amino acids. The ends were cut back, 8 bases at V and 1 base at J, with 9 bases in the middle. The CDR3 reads CAISPNSYNEQFF. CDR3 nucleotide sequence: TGTGCCATCTCCCCCAATTCCTACAATGAGCAGTTCTTC.

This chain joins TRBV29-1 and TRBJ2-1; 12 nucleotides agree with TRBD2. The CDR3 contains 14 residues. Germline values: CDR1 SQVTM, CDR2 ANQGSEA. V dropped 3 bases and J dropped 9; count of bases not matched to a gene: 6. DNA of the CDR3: TGCAGCGTTGACTCTTTACTAGCGGGAGGTGAGCAGTTCTTC. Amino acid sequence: CSVDSLLAGGEQFF.

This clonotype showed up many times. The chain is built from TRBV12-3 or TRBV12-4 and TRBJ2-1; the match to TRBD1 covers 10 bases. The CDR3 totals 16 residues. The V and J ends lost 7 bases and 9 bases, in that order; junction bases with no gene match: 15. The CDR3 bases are TGTGCCAGCACTTCCCCCGGGACAGGGGATAGAAGTGAGCAGTTCTTC. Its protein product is CASTSPGTGDRSEQFF.

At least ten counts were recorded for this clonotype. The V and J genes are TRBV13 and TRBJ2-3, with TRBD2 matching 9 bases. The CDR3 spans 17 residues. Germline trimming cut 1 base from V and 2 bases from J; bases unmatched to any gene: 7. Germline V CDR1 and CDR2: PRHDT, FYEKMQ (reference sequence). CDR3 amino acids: CASSLVGLAGNTDTQYF. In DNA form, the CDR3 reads TGTGCCAGCAGCTTAGTCGGGCTAGCGGGAAACACAGATACGCAGTATTTT.

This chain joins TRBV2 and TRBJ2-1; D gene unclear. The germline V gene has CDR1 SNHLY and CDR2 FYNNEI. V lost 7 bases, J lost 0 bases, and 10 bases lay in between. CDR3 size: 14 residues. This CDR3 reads CASMAAGSYNEQFF. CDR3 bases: TGTGCCAGCATGGCGGCAGGCTCCTACAATGAGCAGTTCTTC.

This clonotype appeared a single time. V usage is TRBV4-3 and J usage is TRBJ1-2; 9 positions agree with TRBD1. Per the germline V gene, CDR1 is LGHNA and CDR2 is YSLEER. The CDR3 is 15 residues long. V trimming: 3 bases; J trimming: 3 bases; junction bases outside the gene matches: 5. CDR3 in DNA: TGCGCCAGCAGCCAGTTACAGGGGGCCTACTATGGCTACACCTTC. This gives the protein CASSQLQGAYYGYTF.

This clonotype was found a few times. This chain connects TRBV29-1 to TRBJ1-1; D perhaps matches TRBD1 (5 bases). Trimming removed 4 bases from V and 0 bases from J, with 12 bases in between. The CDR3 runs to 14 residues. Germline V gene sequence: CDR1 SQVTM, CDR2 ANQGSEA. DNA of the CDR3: TGCAGCGTTGCTGGCAGGGCTATGAACACTGAAGCTTTCTTT. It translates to CSVAGRAMNTEAFF.

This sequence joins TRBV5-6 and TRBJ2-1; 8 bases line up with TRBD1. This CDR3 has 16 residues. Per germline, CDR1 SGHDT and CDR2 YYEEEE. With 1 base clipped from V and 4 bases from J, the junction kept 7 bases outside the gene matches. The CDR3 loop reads CASSLYGTGLYNEQFF. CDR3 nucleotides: TGTGCCAGCAGCTTGTACGGGACAGGTCTATACAATGAGCAGTTCTTC.